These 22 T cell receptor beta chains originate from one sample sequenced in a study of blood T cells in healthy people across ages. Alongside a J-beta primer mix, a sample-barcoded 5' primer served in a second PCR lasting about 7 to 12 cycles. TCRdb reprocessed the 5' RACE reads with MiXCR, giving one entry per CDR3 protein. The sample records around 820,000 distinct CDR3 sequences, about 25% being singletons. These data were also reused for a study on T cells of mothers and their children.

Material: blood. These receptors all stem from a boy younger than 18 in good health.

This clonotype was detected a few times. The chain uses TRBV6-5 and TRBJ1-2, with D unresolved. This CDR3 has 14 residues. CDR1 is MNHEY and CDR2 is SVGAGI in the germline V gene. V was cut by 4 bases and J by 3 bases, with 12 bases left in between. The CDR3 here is CASSSPGSHYGYTF. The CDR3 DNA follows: TGTGCCAGCAGTTCCCCGGGGAGCCACTATGGCTACACCTTC.

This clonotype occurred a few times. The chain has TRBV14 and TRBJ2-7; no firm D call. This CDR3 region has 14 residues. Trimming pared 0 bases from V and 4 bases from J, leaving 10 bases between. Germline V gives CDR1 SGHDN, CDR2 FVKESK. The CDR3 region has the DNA TGTGCCAGCAGCCAAGATGAGGTGGGGTACGAGCAGTACTTC. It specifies CASSQDEVGYEQYF.

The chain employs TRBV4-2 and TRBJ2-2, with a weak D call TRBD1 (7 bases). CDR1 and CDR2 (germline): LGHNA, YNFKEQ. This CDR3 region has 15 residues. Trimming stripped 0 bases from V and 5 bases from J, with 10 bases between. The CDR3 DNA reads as TGTGCCAGCAGCCAAGACTCAGGGGGGACCGGGGAGCTGTTTTTT. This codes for CASSQDSGGTGELFF.

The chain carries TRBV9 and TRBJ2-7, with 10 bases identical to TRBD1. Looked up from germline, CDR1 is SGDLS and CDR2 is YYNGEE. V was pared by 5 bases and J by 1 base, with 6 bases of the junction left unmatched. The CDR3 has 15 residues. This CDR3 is CASSRQGAPSYEQYF. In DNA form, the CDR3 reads TGTGCCAGCAGTCGACAGGGGGCTCCGTCCTACGAGCAGTACTTC.

CDR3 bases: TGTGCCAGCAGATCACCAGTGTACGAGCAGTACTTC. This encodes CASRSPVYEQYF. This chain connects TRBV6-5 to TRBJ2-7; unclear D gene. Between the trimmed V and J ends, which lost 6 bases and 4 bases, there was a span of 10 bases. CDR3 length: 12 amino acids. Germline loops: CDR1 MNHEY, CDR2 SVGAGI.

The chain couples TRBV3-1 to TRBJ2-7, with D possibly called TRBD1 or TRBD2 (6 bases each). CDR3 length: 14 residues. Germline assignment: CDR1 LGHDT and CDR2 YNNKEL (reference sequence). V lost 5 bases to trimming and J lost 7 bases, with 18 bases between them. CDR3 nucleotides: TGTGCCAGCAGCTCTCTGGAGGGGGAGGCGGAGCAGTACTTC. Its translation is CASSSLEGEAEQYF.

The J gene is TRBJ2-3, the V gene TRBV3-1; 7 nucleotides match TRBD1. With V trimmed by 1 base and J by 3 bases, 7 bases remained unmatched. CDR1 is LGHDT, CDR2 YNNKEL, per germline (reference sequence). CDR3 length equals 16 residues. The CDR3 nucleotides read TGTGCCAGCAGCCAAGCCCGACAGGGAAGGACAGATACGCAGTATTTT. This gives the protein CASSQARQGRTDTQYF.

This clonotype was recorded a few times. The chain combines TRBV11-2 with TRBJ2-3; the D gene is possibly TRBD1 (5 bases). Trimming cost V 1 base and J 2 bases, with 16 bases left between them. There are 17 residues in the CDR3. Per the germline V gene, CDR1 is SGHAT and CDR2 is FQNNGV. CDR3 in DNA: TGTGCCAGCAGCTTAGCGGTGACAGAGAGACCCACAGATACGCAGTATTTT. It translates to CASSLAVTERPTDTQYF.

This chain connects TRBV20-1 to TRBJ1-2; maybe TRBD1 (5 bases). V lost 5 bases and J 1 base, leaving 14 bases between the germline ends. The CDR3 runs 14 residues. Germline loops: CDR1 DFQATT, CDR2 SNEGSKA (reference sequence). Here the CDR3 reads CSAEGRRLNYGYTF. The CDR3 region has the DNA TGCAGTGCTGAGGGACGGCGACTTAACTATGGCTACACCTTC.

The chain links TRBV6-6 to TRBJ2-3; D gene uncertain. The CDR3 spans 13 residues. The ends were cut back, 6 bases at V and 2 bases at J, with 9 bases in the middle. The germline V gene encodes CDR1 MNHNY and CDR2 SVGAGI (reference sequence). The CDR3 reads CASRLPPTDTQYF. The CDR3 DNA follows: TGTGCCAGCAGACTTCCCCCCACAGATACGCAGTATTTT.

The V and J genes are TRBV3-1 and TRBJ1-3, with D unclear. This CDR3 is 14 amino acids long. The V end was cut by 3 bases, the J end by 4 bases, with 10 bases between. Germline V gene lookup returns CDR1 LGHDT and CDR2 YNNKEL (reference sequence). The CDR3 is CASSQGGPGNTIYF. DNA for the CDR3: TGTGCCAGCAGCCAGGGAGGTCCCGGAAACACCATATATTTT.

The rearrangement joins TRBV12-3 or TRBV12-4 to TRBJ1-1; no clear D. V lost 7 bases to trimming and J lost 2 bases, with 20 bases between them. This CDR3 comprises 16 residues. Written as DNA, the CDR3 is TGTGCCAGCATTGGCCGCATTAGGGCGGGAAACACTGAAGCTTTCTTT. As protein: CASIGRIRAGNTEAFF.

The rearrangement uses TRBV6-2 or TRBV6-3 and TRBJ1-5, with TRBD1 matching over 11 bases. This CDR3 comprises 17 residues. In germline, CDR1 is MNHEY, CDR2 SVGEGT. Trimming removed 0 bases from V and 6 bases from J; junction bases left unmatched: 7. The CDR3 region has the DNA TGTGCCAGCAGTTACTCGACGAGGACAGGGGGCTGTCAGCCCCAGCATTTT. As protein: CASSYSTRTGGCQPQHF.

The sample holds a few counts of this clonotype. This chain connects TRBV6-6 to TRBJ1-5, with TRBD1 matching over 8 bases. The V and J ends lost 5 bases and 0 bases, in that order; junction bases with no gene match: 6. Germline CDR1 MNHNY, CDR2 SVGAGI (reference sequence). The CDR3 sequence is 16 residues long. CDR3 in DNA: TGTGCCAGCAGTCGTACAGGGGGTGTTAGCAATCAGCCCCAGCATTTT. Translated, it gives CASSRTGGVSNQPQHF.

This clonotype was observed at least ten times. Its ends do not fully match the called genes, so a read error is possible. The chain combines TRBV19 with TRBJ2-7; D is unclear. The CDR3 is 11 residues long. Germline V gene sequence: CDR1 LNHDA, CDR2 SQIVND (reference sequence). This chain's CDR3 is CASSIGYEQYF. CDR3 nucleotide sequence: TGTGCCAGCAGTATCGGCTACGAGCAGTACTTC.

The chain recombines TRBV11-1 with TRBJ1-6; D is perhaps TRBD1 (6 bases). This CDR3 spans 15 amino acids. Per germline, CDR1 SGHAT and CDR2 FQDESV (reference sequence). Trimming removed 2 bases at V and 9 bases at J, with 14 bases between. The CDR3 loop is CASSLLAGDGSPLHF. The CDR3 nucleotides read TGTGCCAGCAGCTTACTAGCAGGGGACGGTTCACCCCTCCACTTT.

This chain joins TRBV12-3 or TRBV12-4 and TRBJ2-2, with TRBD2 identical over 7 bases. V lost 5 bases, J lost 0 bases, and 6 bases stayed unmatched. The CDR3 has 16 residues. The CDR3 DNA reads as TGTGCCAGCAGTAGCGGACTAGGTCCGAACACCGGGGAGCTGTTTTTT. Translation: CASSSGLGPNTGELFF.

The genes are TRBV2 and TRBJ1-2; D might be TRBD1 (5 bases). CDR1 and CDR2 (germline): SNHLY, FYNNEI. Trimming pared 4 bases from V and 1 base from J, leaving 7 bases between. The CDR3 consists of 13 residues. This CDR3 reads CASSGGDNYGYTF. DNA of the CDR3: TGTGCCAGCAGTGGAGGGGATAACTATGGCTACACCTTC.

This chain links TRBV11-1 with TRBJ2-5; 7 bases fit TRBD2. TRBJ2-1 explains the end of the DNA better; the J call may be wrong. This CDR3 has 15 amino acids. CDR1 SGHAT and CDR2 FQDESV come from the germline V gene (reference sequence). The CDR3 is CASSLLMGLPNEQFF. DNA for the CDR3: TGTGCCAGCAGCTTATTGATGGGACTACCCAATGAGCAGTTCTTC.

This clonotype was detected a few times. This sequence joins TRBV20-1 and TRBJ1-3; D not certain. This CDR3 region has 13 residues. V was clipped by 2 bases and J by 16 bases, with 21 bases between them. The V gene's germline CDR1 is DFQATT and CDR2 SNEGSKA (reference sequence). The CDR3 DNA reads TGCAGTGCTAGATCGACGCTGGACCGGTTCGCTTATTTT. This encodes CSARSTLDRFAYF.

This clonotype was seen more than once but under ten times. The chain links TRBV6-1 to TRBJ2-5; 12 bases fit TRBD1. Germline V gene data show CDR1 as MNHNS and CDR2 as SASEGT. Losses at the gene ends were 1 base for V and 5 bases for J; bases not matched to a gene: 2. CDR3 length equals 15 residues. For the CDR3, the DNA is TGTGCCAGCAGTGAAGTAGGGACAGGGGGCGAGACCCAGTACTTC. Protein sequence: CASSEVGTGGETQYF.

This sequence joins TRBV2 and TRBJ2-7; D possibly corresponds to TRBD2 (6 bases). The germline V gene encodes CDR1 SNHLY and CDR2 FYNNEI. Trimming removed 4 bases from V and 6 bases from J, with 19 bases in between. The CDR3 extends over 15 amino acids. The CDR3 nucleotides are TGTGCCAGCAGTGCAGGGACTTATACCCTGGTCGAGCAGTACTTC. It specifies CASSAGTYTLVEQYF.